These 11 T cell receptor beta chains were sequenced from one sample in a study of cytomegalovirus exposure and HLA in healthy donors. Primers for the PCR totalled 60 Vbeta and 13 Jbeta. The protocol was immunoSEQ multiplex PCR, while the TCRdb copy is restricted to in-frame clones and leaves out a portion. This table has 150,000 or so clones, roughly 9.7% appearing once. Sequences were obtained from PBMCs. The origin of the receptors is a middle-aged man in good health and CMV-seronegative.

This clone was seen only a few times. DNA for the CDR3: TGTGCCAGCATGGGCCAGGGCTACGAGCAGTACTTC. Residues: CASMGQGYEQYF. This chain joins TRBV6-6 and TRBJ2-7; TRBD1 is a possible D gene (5 bases). The CDR3 is made up of 12 amino acids. V was trimmed by 7 bases and J by 3 bases, leaving 10 bases between them. CDR1 MNHNY and CDR2 SVGAGI come from the germline V gene (reference sequence).

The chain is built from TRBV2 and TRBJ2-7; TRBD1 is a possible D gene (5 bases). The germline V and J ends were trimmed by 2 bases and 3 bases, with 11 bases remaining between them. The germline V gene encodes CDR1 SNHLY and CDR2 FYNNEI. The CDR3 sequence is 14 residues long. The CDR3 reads CASSEQGTLYEQYF. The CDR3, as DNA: TGTGCCAGCAGTGAACAGGGCACACTCTACGAGCAGTACTTC.

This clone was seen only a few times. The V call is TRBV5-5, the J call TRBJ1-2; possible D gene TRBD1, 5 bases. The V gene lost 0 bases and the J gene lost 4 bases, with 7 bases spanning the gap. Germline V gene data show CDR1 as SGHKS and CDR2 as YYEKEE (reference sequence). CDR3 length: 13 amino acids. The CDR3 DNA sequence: TGTGCCAGCAGCTTGGAGGGGCCCTATGGCTACACCTTC. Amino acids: CASSLEGPYGYTF.

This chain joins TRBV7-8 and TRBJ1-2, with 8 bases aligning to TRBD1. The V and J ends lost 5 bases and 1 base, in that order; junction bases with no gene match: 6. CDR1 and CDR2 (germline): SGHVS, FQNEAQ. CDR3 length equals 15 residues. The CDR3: CASSVRTGYNYGYTF. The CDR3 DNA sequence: TGTGCCAGCAGCGTTAGGACAGGGTATAACTATGGCTACACCTTC.

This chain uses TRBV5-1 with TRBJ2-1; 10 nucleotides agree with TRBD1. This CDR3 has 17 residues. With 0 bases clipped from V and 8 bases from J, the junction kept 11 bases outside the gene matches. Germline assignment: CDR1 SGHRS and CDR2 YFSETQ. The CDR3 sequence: CASSLAFSGQGSDEQFF. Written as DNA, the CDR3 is TGCGCCAGCAGCTTGGCGTTTTCGGGACAGGGGAGCGATGAGCAGTTCTTC.

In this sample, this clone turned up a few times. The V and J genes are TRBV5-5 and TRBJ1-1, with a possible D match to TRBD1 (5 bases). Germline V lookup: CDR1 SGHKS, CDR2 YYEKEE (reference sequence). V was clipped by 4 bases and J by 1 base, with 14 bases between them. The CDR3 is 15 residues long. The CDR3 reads CASSQWLTGNTEAFF. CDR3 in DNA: TGTGCCAGCAGCCAATGGCTTACAGGGAACACTGAAGCTTTCTTT.

CDR3 amino acids: CASSRTQDTQPQHF. CDR3 in DNA: TGTGCCAGCAGCCGTACGCAGGACACCCAGCCCCAGCATTTT. The chain carries TRBV6-5 and TRBJ1-5; D may be TRBD1 (5 bases). CDR3 length: 14 residues. The germline V gene has CDR1 MNHEY and CDR2 SVGAGI. V gave up 6 bases and J gave up 7 bases, with 16 bases separating them.

CDR3 protein: CASSQIVYQETQYF. The CDR3 coding sequence is TGCGCCAGCAGCCAAATAGTGTACCAAGAGACCCAGTACTTC. J is TRBJ2-5 and V is TRBV4-1; D unclear. The CDR3 contains 14 residues. Germline CDR1 and CDR2: MGHRA and YSYEKL. V lost 2 bases to trimming and J lost 0 bases, with 7 bases between them.

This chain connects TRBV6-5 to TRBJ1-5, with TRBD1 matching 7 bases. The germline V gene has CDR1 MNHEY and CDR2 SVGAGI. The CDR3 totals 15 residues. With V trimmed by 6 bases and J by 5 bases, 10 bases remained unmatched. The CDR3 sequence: CASRTGTAEDQPQHF. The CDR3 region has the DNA TGTGCCAGCAGAACCGGGACAGCGGAAGATCAGCCCCAGCATTTT.

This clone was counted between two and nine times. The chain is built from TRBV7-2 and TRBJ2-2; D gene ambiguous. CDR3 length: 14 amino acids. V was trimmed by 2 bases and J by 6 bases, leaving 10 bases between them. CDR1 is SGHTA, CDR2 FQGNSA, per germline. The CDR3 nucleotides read TGTGCCAGCAGCTTATCAATGCAGGCCGGGGAGCTGTTTTTT. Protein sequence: CASSLSMQAGELFF.

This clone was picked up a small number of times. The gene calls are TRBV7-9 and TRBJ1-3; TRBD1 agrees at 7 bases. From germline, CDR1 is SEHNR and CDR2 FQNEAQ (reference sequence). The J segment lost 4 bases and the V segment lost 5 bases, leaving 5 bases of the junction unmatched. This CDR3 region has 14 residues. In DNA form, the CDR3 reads TGTGCCAGCAGCGTGACGACAGGGGGAAACACCATATATTTT. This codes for CASSVTTGGNTIYF.